This TCR beta chain was found in a study of cytomegalovirus exposure and HLA in healthy donors. Germline V CDR1 and CDR2: SGHNT, YYREEE (reference sequence). The V and J ends lost 3 bases and 1 base, in that order; junction bases with no gene match: 1. This CDR3 contains 14 residues. On this clone itself: Its antigen is currently unknown.

General study findings and limits: TCR beta sequences reportedly predicted most subjects' HLA-A and HLA-B alleles accurately. A later analysis linked a missense DCLRE1C variant to TCR beta V- and J-gene trimming. Equally common other TCR beta chains were less clonally expanded than HLA-associated ones, a later analysis found. Specificity for CMV antigens was confirmed in vitro for three of the CMV-associated chains.

This PCR relied on a set of 60 Vbeta primers and 13 Jbeta primers. The repertoire was sequenced with immunoSEQ multiplex PCR; TCRdb's copy has only in-frame clones and lacks some. This sample contains 130,000 or so clones. The chain is built from TRBV5-4 and TRBJ2-1, with 7 bases fitting TRBD1. This TCR was recovered from a woman in her thirties or forties in good health and CMV-seronegative. Input material: PBMCs. This CDR3 reads CASSWDRSYNEQFF. Written as DNA, the CDR3 is TGTGCCAGCAGCTGGGACAGATCCTACAATGAGCAGTTCTTC. Combining the CDR3 with reference TRBV5-4 and TRBJ2-1 gives the whole variable domain ETGVTQSPTHLIKTRGQQVTLRCSSQSGHNTVSWYQQALGQGPQFIFQYYREEENGRGNFPPRFSGLQFPNYSSELNVNALELDDSALYLCASSWDRSYNEQFFGPGTRLTVL.